One sample yielded the 20 T cell receptor delta chains listed below, sequenced in a study of Vδ1+ human thymocytes (dated by TCRdb to the late 2010s). These receptors' targets are unknown. The data were produced on an Illumina MiSeq. RNA extraction was carried out with the RNeasy mini kit, and reverse transcription was then done using Superscript III. CDR3 amplicons were generated by multiplex PCR with pooled V-gene forward primers and a constant-region reverse primer carrying Illumina adaptor overhangs. With CATT, TCRdb called clones again from the public reads; duplicate DNA rows were later joined. For this sample there are about 58,000 delta-chain clones; about 15% appear just once. The biggest ten clones account for approximately 0.4% of the sample. The full study reports these points: In contrast to oligoclonal peripheral blood repertoires, thymic TRG and TRD repertoires appeared to be highly polyclonal with Gaussian CDR3 length distributions.

Sequencing used Vdelta1+ gamma-delta thymocytes from the thymus. Sample cell subset or site, as interpreted from the label and publication: FACS-sorted CD3+ TCRalphabeta- TCRVdelta1+ TCRVdelta2- thymocytes. Receptor source: a girl under three years old who had congenital heart surgery.

The V call is TRDV1, the J call TRDJ1, with 12 bases matching TRDD3. The CDR3 has 22 residues. V trimming: 1 base; J trimming: 0 bases; junction bases outside the gene matches: 18. Germline V gene data show CDR1 as TSWWSYY and CDR2 as QGS. The CDR3 sequence: CALGEPGFRTGGYREYTDKLIF. DNA of the CDR3: TGTGCTCTTGGGGAACCTGGATTTCGTACTGGGGGATACCGGGAGTACACCGATAAACTCATCTTT.

The chain recombines TRDV1 with TRDJ1; TRDD3 is a possible D gene (6 bases). Germline lookup yields CDR1 TSWWSYY and CDR2 QGS. The CDR3 totals 21 residues. V was shortened by 5 bases and J by 0 bases, with 31 bases between the two germline ends. The CDR3 DNA follows: TGTGCTCTTGGGTCCCGGGCCTGGGGTGACTCAGCTATTCAGTACACCGATAAACTCATCTTT. It specifies CALGSRAWGDSAIQYTDKLIF.

The chain combines TRDV1 with TRDJ1; 8 nucleotides align to TRDD3. CDR1 is TSWWSYY and CDR2 is QGS in the germline V gene. CDR3 length equals 15 residues. V shed 2 bases, J shed 3 bases, and the junction held 5 bases outside the gene matches. CDR3 protein: CALGEGRGYPDKLIF. CDR3 DNA sequence: TGTGCTCTTGGGGAAGGAAGGGGATACCCCGATAAACTCATCTTT.

The chain links TRDV1 to TRDJ1, with 13 positions matching TRDD3. The CDR3 extends over 22 amino acids. Trimming at V came to 0 bases and at J to 4 bases, leaving 20 bases not matched to a gene. Germline values: CDR1 TSWWSYY, CDR2 QGS. The CDR3: CALGELRTSRTGGYAGDDKLIF. CDR3 bases: TGTGCTCTTGGGGAACTCAGGACGTCCCGTACTGGGGGATACGCGGGCGACGATAAACTCATCTTT.

There are a few counts of this clone. The rearrangement links TRDV1 to TRDJ1; 9 bases map to TRDD3. V gave up 0 bases and J gave up 0 bases; unmatched junction bases: 8. Germline CDR1 is TSWWSYY and CDR2 is QGS. This CDR3 is built from 18 residues. The CDR3 nucleotides are TGTGCTCTTGGGGAACTGTGTACTGGGGGACCCTACACCGATAAACTCATCTTT. Translating it yields CALGELCTGGPYTDKLIF.

The chain has TRDV1 and TRDJ1; no firm D call. The CDR3 has 17 amino acids. The germline V and J ends were trimmed by 5 bases and 1 base, with 20 bases remaining between them. Germline-derived CDR1 and CDR2 are TSWWSYY and QGS. The CDR3 loop is CALGPLRTGSITDKLIF. In DNA form, the CDR3 reads TGTGCTCTTGGGCCCTTACGAACGGGAAGTATCACCGATAAACTCATCTTT.

This clone has a handful of counts. The chain combines TRDV1 with TRDJ1; D may be TRDD3 (5 bases). CDR1 is TSWWSYY, CDR2 QGS, per germline. The CDR3 has 21 amino acids. Between the trimmed V and J ends, which lost 2 bases and 0 bases, there was a span of 28 bases. In DNA form, the CDR3 reads TGTGCTCTTGGGGAAACCATTTATAGAGACGGACGGGGGTTTTACACCGATAAACTCATCTTT. Encoded protein: CALGETIYRDGRGFYTDKLIF.

This rearrangement joins TRDV1 to TRDJ1; D remains ambiguous. With 0 bases removed from V and 5 bases from J, the gap between germline ends came to 22 bases. The CDR3 is 18 residues long. Germline V gene sequence: CDR1 TSWWSYY, CDR2 QGS. The CDR3 DNA reads TGTGCTCTTGGGGAACTAGGGAGGAGCAGCCCGACCCGAGATAAACTCATCTTT. It codes for CALGELGRSSPTRDKLIF.

This clone turned up a few times. The V gene is TRDV1, the J gene TRDJ1, with TRDD3 matching 8 bases. There are 21 residues in the CDR3. V dropped 3 bases and J dropped 0; count of bases not matched to a gene: 21. Germline-derived CDR1 and CDR2 are TSWWSYY and QGS. The CDR3 sequence is CALGERALARYWGGYTDKLIF. CDR3 nucleotides: TGTGCTCTTGGGGAGCGCGCCCTCGCCCGATACTGGGGGGGGTACACCGATAAACTCATCTTT.

The rearrangement joins TRDV1 to TRDJ1; either TRDD2 or TRDD3 may fit D (7 bases each). Germline V lookup: CDR1 TSWWSYY, CDR2 QGS. The CDR3 length is 21 residues. V lost 5 bases to trimming and J lost 1 base, with 32 bases between them. The CDR3 loop is CALGTISYGGSQWGVTDKLIF. The CDR3 region has the DNA TGTGCTCTTGGGACTATTTCCTACGGGGGATCCCAGTGGGGGGTCACCGATAAACTCATCTTT.

For this clone: The junction shows a germline mismatch at one end, possibly a read error. This chain joins TRDV1 and TRDJ1; 9 nucleotides match TRDD2. From germline, CDR1 is TSWWSYY and CDR2 QGS. CDR3 size: 22 residues. CDR3 protein: CALGSDSFLPDNGGPYTDKLIF. The CDR3 DNA reads TGTGCTCTTGGGTCTGATTCCTTCCTACCAGACAATGGGGGACCGTACACCGACAAACTCATCTTT.

This clone was counted only a few times. The rearrangement joins TRDV1 to TRDJ1; 9 nucleotides align to TRDD3. Trimming cost V 3 bases and J 0 bases; bases outside gene matches: 14. The CDR3 length is 19 residues. Germline V lookup: CDR1 TSWWSYY, CDR2 QGS. In DNA form, the CDR3 reads TGTGCTCTTGGGGACAACCTCGTACTGGGGGACAAGTACACCGATAAACTCATCTTT. It is translated as CALGDNLVLGDKYTDKLIF.

The chain is built from TRDV1 and TRDJ1; 10 nucleotides match TRDD3. V shed 5 bases and J 0 bases; nucleotides not matched to a gene: 18. Germline V CDR1 and CDR2: TSWWSYY, QGS. CDR3 size: 20 residues. CDR3 nucleotide sequence: TGTGCTCTTGGGACCCCCCTGTTGGGATTACTGGGGGATTACACCGATAAACTCATCTTT. It yields the protein CALGTPLLGLLGDYTDKLIF.

In its sample, this clone was seen a few times. The chain combines TRDV1 with TRDJ1; 8 nucleotides line up with TRDD2. The germline gives CDR1 TSWWSYY, CDR2 QGS. The trim removed 3 bases at V and 10 bases at J, leaving 22 bases unmatched. The CDR3 length is 18 residues. CDR3 sequence: CALGEAFLEVRVSGGLIF. The CDR3, as DNA: TGTGCTCTTGGGGAGGCCTTCCTAGAGGTTCGGGTGAGCGGAGGACTCATCTTT.

This clone has a handful of counts. The J gene is TRDJ1, the V gene TRDV1; 13 bases are shared with TRDD3. From germline, CDR1 is TSWWSYY and CDR2 QGS. Germline trimming cut 2 bases from V and 2 bases from J; bases unmatched to any gene: 23. The CDR3 covers 23 residues. CDR3 DNA: TGTGCTCTTGGGGAAGAAGTATCATCACACTGGGGGATACGCCCGTCGATGACCGATAAACTCATCTTT. Translation: CALGEEVSSHWGIRPSMTDKLIF.

The V call is TRDV1, the J call TRDJ1; 12 bases are a match to TRDD3. Germline CDR1 is TSWWSYY and CDR2 is QGS. With V trimmed by 5 bases and J by 0 bases, 19 bases remained unmatched. CDR3 length equals 21 residues. DNA for the CDR3: TGTGCTCTTGGGCATGACACTGCATCTACTGGGGGATACCGGTACACCGATAAACTCATCTTT. Its translation: CALGHDTASTGGYRYTDKLIF.

The chain links TRDV1 to TRDJ1, with D possibly matching TRDD2 (6 bases). Germline V gene lookup returns CDR1 TSWWSYY and CDR2 QGS. The CDR3 consists of 16 residues. V was cut by 3 bases and J by 4 bases, with 18 bases left in between. CDR3: CALGDPSPGWDDKLIF. As DNA, the CDR3 is TGTGCTCTTGGGGACCCTTCCCCCGGCTGGGACGATAAACTCATCTTT.

This clone occurred a few times. The V gene is TRDV1, the J gene TRDJ1; TRDD3 aligns across 8 bases. Germline values: CDR1 TSWWSYY, CDR2 QGS. The CDR3 has 15 residues. With V trimmed by 5 bases and J by 2 bases, 7 bases remained unmatched. The CDR3 region is CALGPTGGITDKLIF. As DNA, the CDR3 is TGTGCTCTTGGGCCAACTGGGGGGATAACCGATAAACTCATCTTT.

This chain joins TRDV1 and TRDJ1; D call uncertain. Germline-derived CDR1 and CDR2 are TSWWSYY and QGS. V was shortened by 2 bases and J by 6 bases, with 4 bases between the two germline ends. This CDR3 has 11 amino acids. In DNA, the CDR3 is TGTGCTCTTGGGGAAAAAAATAAACTCATCTTT. It translates to CALGEKNKLIF.

This rearrangement joins TRDV1 to TRDJ1; 11 bases are a match to TRDD3. This CDR3 has 23 amino acids. J gave up 0 bases and V 2 bases, and 23 bases lay outside the gene matches. CDR1 and CDR2 from the germline V gene are TSWWSYY and QGS. CDR3 nucleotides: TGTGCTCTTGGGGAATTGGGCTTCCTAAGGCATGGGGGATACGCGGAAAACACCGATAAACTCATCTTT. This sequence encodes CALGELGFLRHGGYAENTDKLIF.